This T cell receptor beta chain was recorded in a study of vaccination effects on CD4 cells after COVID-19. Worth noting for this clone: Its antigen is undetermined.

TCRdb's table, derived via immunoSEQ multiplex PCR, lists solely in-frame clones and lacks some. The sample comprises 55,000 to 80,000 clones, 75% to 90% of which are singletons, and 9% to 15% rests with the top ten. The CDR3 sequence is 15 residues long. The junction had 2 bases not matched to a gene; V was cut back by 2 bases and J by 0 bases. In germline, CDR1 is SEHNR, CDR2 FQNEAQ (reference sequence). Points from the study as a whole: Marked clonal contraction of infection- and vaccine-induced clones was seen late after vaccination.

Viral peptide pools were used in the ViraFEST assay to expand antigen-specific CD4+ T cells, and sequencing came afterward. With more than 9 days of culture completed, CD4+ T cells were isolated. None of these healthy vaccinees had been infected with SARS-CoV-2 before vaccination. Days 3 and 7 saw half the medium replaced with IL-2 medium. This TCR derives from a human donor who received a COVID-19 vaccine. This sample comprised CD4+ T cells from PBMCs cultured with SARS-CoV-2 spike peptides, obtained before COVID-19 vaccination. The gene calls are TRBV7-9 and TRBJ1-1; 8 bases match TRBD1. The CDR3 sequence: CASSLRQGMNTEAFF. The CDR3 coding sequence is TGTGCCAGCAGCTTAAGACAGGGGATGAACACTGAAGCTTTCTTT.